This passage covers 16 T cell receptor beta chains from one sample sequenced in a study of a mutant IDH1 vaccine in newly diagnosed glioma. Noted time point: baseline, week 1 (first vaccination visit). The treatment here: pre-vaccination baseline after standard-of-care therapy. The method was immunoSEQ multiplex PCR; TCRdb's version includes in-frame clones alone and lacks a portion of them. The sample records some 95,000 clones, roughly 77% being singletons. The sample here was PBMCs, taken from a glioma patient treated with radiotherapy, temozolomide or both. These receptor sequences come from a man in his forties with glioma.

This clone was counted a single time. The CDR3 sequence: CSGGTSPEGGSQYF. For the CDR3, the DNA is TGCAGCGGCGGGACTAGCCCGGAGGGAGGATCCCAGTACTTC. V gene TRBV29-1 combines with J gene TRBJ2-5, with 9 bases fitting TRBD2. This CDR3 is 14 amino acids long. J lost 9 bases, V lost 7 bases, and 15 bases had no gene match. The V gene's germline CDR1 is SQVTM and CDR2 ANQGSEA.

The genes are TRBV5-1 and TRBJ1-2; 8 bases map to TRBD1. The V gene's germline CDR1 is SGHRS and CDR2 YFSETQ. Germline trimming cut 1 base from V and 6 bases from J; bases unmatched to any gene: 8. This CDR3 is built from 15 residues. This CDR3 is CASSLHWTGKDGYTF. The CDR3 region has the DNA TGCGCCAGCAGCTTGCACTGGACAGGGAAGGATGGCTACACCTTC.

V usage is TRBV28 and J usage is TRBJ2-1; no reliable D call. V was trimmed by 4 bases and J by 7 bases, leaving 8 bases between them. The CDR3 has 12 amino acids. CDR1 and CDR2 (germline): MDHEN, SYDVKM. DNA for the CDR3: TGTGCCAGCAGTTCCGATGAGAATGAGCAGTTCTTC. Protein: CASSSDENEQFF.

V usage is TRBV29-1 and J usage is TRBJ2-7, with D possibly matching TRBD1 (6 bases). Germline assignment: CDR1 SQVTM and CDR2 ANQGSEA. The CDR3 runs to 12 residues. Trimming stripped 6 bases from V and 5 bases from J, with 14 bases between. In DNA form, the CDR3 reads TGCAGCGTCGTCCCGGGACATAACGAGCAGTACTTC. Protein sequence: CSVVPGHNEQYF.

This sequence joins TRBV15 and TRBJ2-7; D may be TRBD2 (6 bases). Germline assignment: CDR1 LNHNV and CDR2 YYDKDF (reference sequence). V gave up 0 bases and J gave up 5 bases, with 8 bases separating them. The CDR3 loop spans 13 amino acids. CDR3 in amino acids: CATSRDRLDEQYF. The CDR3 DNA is TGTGCCACCAGCAGAGATCGACTAGACGAGCAGTACTTC.

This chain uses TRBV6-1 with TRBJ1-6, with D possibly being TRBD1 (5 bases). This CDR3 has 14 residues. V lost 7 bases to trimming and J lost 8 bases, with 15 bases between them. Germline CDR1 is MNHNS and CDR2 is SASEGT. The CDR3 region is CASKPPGGDSPLHF. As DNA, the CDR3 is TGTGCCAGCAAGCCTCCTGGGGGGGATTCACCCCTCCACTTT.

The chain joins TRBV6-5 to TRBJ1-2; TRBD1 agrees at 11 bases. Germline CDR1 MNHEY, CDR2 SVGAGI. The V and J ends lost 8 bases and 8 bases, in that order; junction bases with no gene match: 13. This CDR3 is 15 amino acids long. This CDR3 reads CASRDRGGPRGGYTF. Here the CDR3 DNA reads TGTGCCAGCCGGGACAGGGGGGGCCCCCGGGGCGGCTACACCTTC.

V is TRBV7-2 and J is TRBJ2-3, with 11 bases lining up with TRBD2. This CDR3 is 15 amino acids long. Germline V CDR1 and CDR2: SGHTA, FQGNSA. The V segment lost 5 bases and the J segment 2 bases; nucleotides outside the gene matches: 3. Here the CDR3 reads CASSPTSGATDTQYF. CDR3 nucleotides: TGTGCCAGCAGCCCGACTAGCGGGGCCACAGATACGCAGTATTTT.

CDR3 amino acids: CASSHGLSGRNQPQHF. The DNA of the CDR3 is TGTGCCAGCAGCCACGGACTTTCGGGTCGTAATCAGCCCCAGCATTTT. This chain links TRBV7-8 with TRBJ1-5; the D is unclear. The germline V gene has CDR1 SGHVS and CDR2 FQNEAQ. The CDR3 sequence is 16 residues long. V was cut by 5 bases and J by 4 bases, with 18 bases left in between.

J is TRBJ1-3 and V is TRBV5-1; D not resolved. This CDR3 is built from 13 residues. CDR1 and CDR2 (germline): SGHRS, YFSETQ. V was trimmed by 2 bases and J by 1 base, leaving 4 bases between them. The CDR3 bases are TGCGCCAGCAGCTTCGAATCTGGAAACACCATATATTTT. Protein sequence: CASSFESGNTIYF.

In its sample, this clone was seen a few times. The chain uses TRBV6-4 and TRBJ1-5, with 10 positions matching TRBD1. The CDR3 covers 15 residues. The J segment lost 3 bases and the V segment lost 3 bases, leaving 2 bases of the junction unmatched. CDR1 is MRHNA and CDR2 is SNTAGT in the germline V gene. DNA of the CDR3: TGTGCCAGCAGTGAGGGGACAGGGGCCAATCAGCCCCAGCATTTT. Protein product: CASSEGTGANQPQHF.

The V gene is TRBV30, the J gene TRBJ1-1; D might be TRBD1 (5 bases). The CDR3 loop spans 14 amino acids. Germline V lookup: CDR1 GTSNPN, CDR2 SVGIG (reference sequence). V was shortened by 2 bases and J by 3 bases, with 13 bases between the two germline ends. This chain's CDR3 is CAWSNLDRYTEAFF. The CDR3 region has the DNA TGTGCCTGGAGTAACCTTGACAGATACACTGAAGCTTTCTTT. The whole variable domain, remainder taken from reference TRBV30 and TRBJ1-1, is SQTIHQWPATLVQPVGSPLSLECTVEGTSNPNLYWYRQAAGRGLQLLFYSVGIGQISSEVPQNLSASRPQDRQFILSSKKLLLSDSGFYLCAWSNLDRYTEAFFGQGTRLTVV.

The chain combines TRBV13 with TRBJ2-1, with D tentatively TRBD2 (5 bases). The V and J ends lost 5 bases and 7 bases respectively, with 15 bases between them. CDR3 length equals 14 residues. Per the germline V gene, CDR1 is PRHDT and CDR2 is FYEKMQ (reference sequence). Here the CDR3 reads CASSRRQTRNEQFF. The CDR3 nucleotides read TGTGCCAGCAGCCGCCGCCAAACTAGGAATGAGCAGTTCTTC. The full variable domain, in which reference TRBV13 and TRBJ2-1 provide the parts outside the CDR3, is AAGVIQSPRHLIKEKRETATLKCYPIPRHDTVYWYQQGPGQDPQFLISFYEKMQSDKGSIPDRFSAQQFSDYHSELNMSSLELGDSALYFCASSRRQTRNEQFFGPGTRLTVL.

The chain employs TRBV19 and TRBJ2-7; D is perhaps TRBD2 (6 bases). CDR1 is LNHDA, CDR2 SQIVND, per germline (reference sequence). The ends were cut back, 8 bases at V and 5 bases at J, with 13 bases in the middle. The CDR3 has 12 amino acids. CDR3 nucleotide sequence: TGTGCCAGTTCATCGGGGGTGGACGAGCAGTACTTC. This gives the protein CASSSGVDEQYF.

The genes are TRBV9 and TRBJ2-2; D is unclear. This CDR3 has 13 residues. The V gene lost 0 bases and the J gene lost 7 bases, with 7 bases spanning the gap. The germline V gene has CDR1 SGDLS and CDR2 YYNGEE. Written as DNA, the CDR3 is TGTGCCAGCAGCGTAGTTAAGGGCGGGGAGCTGTTTTTT. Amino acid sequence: CASSVVKGGELFF. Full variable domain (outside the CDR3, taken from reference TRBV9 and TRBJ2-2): DSGVTQTPKHLITATGQRVTLRCSPRSGDLSVYWYQQSLDQGLQFLIQYYNGEERAKGNILERFSAQQFPDLHSELNLSSLELGDSALYFCASSVVKGGELFFGEGSRLTVL.

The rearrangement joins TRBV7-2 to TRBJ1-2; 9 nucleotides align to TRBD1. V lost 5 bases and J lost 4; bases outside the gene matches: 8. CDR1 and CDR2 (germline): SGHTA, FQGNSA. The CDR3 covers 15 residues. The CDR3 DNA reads TGTGCCAGCAGCGTCTCGGGGACAGGGAGCTATGGCTACACCTTC. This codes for CASSVSGTGSYGYTF.